Listed below are T cell receptor beta chains from one sample, sequenced in a study of shared clonotypes between healthy human individuals. Using immunoSEQ multiplex PCR, the repertoire was profiled, and TCRdb retains in-frame clones only, with some absent. Of around 1,100,000 clones listed, about 80% are singletons. Input material: memory CD4+ T cells from PBMCs. All receptors derive from a man between 18 and 29 years old in good health. Some clones in this sample may be carry-over from other donors' samples. CDR3s include the opening cysteine and the closing phenylalanine or tryptophan. The D gene is left open where the match is weak. Clone size appears in some rows only: once, few, many, or a class for an expanded clone.

d_call j_call clone_size v_call cdr3_nt cdr3_aa
TRBD1 TRBJ2-1 - TRBV11-3 TGTGCCAGCAGCCCAGACAGGGGGGCCTACAATGAGCAGTTCTTC CASSPDRGAYNEQFF
- TRBJ2-3 - TRBV5-1 TGCGCCAGCAGCTTGGACAGCCCCAGCACAGATACGCAGTATTTT CASSLDSPSTDTQYF
- TRBJ2-7 once TRBV5-1 TGCGCCAGCAGCTTGGGAACAGGGCGCTACGAGCAGTACTTC CASSLGTGRYEQYF
TRBD1 TRBJ1-6 - TRBV29-1 TGCAGCGTTGGGTTTGGACAGGGAAATTCACCCCTCCACTTT CSVGFGQGNSPLHF
- TRBJ2-1 - TRBV6-5 TGTGCCAGCAGAGACAGTCGTTACAATGAGCAGTTCTTC CASRDSRYNEQFF
- TRBJ1-1 few TRBV15 TGTGCCACCAGGAGAGATAAAGGGTTGTCGAGGGCTGAAGCTTTCTTT CATRRDKGLSRAEAFF
- TRBJ1-5 - TRBV1 TGCACCAGCAGCCAAGATGGCAGGGGAAAGGCCCAGCATTTT CTSSQDGRGKAQHF
- TRBJ1-2 - TRBV5-8 TGTGCCCAAGCTGGGTATGGGAAGATGAAGGGCGCCTATGGCTACACCTTC CAQAGYGKMKGAYGYTF
- TRBJ2-7 - TRBV6-1 TGTGCCAGCAGTGATGGCAGGCCCGAGCAGTACTTC CASSDGRPEQYF
TRBD1 TRBJ2-3 - TRBV6-6 TGTGCCAGCAGTATTACAGGGGGGTTCACAGATACGCAGTATTTT CASSITGGFTDTQYF
- TRBJ2-1 - TRBV30 TGTGCCTTGCGGGGCTACAATGAGCAGTTCTTC CALRGYNEQFF
- TRBJ1-5 - TRBV30 TGTGCCTGGAGGCCGGGACATAGCAATCAGCCCCAGCATTTT CAWRPGHSNQPQHF
TRBD2 TRBJ2-1 - TRBV4-1 TGCGCCAGCAGCCACCCTAGCGGGAGGGGTTACAATGAGCAGTTCTTC CASSHPSGRGYNEQFF
- TRBJ1-6 - TRBV4-2 TGTGCCAGCAGCCAAGAGATGGGCAATTCACCCCTCCACTTT CASSQEMGNSPLHF
- TRBJ2-7 - TRBV7-3 TGTGCCAGCAGCTTCGACCCCACCTACGAGCAGTACTTC CASSFDPTYEQYF
TRBD1 TRBJ2-3 few TRBV5-1 TGCGCCAGCAGCCCGGACAGGGCGTCAGATACGCAGTATTTT CASSPDRASDTQYF
- TRBJ1-1 few TRBV7-3 TGTGCCAGCAGCTTCCCGCGGGACCAAGCTTTCTTT CASSFPRDQAFF
TRBD2 TRBJ2-7 - TRBV4-3 TGCGCCAGCAGCCGGGGACTATTCTACGAGCAGTACTTC CASSRGLFYEQYF
TRBD1 TRBJ1-1 - TRBV5-1 TGCGCCAGCAGCGTAAGGCCAGGGGGCGAGAACACTGAAGCTTTCTTT CASSVRPGGENTEAFF
TRBD1 TRBJ2-2 - TRBV11-2 TGTGCCAGCAGCAATCTACAGGGGCATACCGGGGAGCTGTTTTTT CASSNLQGHTGELFF
- TRBJ2-7 once TRBV11-1 TGTGCCAGCAGCGACAGGATGGCGTACGAGCAGTACTTC CASSDRMAYEQYF
- TRBJ2-2 - TRBV6-4 TGTGCCAGCAGTGAAAGAGCGGAGGGAACCGGGGAGCTGTTCTTT CASSERAEGTGELFF
- TRBJ2-2 - TRBV7-9 TGTGCCAGCAGCTCCCCTAACACCGGGGAGCTGTTTTTT CASSSPNTGELFF
- TRBJ1-3 - TRBV5-4 TGTGCCAGCAGCAACAGGGAGGAGAGAAACACCATATATTTT CASSNREERNTIYF
- TRBJ2-1 - TRBV7-2 TGTGCCAGCAGCCTGGAGGTGAGCTCCTACAATGAGCAGTTCTTC CASSLEVSSYNEQFF
- TRBJ2-2 - TRBV19 TGTGCCAGCGACCCAGGGCCAGCCAACACCGGGGAGCTGTTTTTT CASDPGPANTGELFF
TRBD1 TRBJ1-4 - TRBV5-4 TGTGCCAGCAGCACTACCGGGACAGGGTACGAAAAACTGTTTTTT CASSTTGTGYEKLFF
- TRBJ1-5 - TRBV6-1 TGTGCCAGCAGTGAACCGCCGGGGGGGCCCCAGCATTTT CASSEPPGGPQHF
- TRBJ1-1 - TRBV10-2 TGCGCCAGCAGGTTTGGAATGAACACTGAAGCTTTCTTT CASRFGMNTEAFF
TRBD2 TRBJ2-7 - TRBV2 TGTGCAGTTGGCGGGAGCCAACCCTACGAGCAGTACTTC CAVGGSQPYEQYF
- TRBJ2-4 - TRBV19 TGTGCCAGTAGACCTCAAGAGACTCCGAGGATTCAGTACTTC CASRPQETPRIQYF
TRBD1 TRBJ1-1 once TRBV10-1 TGCGCCAGCATCCCTGTGATGGGACAGGGTATTAACACTGAAGCTTTCTTT CASIPVMGQGINTEAFF
- TRBJ2-1 once TRBV30 TGTGCCTGGAGTGCGGGGCGGGCCTACAATGAGCAGTTCTTC CAWSAGRAYNEQFF
- TRBJ2-2 - TRBV11-1 TGTGCCAGCAGCTTTGAGGGGGGGATCTCACCCGGGGAGCTGTTTTTT CASSFEGGISPGELFF
TRBD1 TRBJ2-7 once TRBV4-1 TGCGCCAGCAGCCAAGCGGACAGGGTAGGCGAGCAGTACTTC CASSQADRVGEQYF
- TRBJ2-7 few TRBV6-6 TGTGCCAGCAGTGTTTGGTCGGGAGCGAGCAACGAGCAGTACTTC CASSVWSGASNEQYF
TRBD1 TRBJ1-1 - TRBV11-2 TGTGCCAGCAGCTTTGACAGGGTGGACACTGAAGCTTTCTTT CASSFDRVDTEAFF
- TRBJ2-1 - TRBV28 TGTGCCAGCCGCGGAGGGGTGCGGGGCAATGAGCAGTTCTTC CASRGGVRGNEQFF
- TRBJ2-7 - TRBV6-5 TGTGCCAGCAGTTACGGGTCTATCTACGAGCAGTACTTC CASSYGSIYEQYF
TRBD1 TRBJ2-7 - TRBV5-6 TGTGCCAGCAGCTTGGTGGGACAGGCAAGCTCCTACGAGCAGTACTTC CASSLVGQASSYEQYF
- TRBJ1-1 once TRBV6-5 TGTGCCAGCAGTGACCCGGGACAAGACACTGAAGCTTTCTTT CASSDPGQDTEAFF
- TRBJ2-4 - TRBV11-2 TGTGCCAGCAGTGGGTATGGGTCCTCGGCCAAAAACATTCAGTACTTC CASSGYGSSAKNIQYF
TRBD1 TRBJ1-4 - TRBV7-9 TGTGCCAGCAGCTTAGCCGCAGGGGGTGAAAAACTGTTTTTT CASSLAAGGEKLFF
- TRBJ1-2 - TRBV28 TGTGCCAGCAGTTTGGGACTCTATGGCTACACCTTC CASSLGLYGYTF